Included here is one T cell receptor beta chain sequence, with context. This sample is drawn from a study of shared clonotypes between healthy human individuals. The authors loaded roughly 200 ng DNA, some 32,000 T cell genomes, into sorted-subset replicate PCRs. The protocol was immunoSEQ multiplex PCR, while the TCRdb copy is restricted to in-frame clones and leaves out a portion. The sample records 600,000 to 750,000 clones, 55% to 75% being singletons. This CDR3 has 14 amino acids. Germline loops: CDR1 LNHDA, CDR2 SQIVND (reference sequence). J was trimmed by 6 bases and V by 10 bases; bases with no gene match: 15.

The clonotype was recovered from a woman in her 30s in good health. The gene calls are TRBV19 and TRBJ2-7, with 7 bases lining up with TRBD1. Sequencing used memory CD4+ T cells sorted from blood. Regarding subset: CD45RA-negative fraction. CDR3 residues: CATRPDRDRGEQYF. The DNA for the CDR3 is TGTGCCACCCGTCCCGACAGGGATCGGGGCGAGCAGTACTTC.